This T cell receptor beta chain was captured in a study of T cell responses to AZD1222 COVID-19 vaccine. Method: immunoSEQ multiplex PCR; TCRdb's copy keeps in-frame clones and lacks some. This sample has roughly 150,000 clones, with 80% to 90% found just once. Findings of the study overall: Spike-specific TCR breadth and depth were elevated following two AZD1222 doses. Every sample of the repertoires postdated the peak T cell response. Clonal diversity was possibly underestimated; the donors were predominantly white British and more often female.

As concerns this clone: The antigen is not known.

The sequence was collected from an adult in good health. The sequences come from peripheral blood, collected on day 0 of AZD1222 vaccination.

CDR3 residues: CASSLYANTEAFF. The CDR3 DNA is TGTGCCAGCAGCTTATACGCGAACACTGAAGCTTTCTTT. V is TRBV7-3 and J is TRBJ1-1; the D is unclear. V was trimmed by 2 bases and J by 1 base, leaving 5 bases between them. The CDR3 consists of 13 residues. Germline CDR1 reads SGHTA; CDR2 reads FQGTGA.